Listed below are T cell receptor beta chains from one sample, sequenced in a study of CD8+CD57+ T cells in acquired aplastic anemia. TCRdb re-called the reads with MiXCR, one entry per CDR3 protein. The profile shows a few hundred thousand distinct CDR3 sequences, 56% of them singletons. Sample: sorted CD4+, CD8+, or CD8+CD57+ T cells (not recorded which) from PBMCs. These receptors all stem from a human donor with severe aplastic anemia or a healthy control (not recorded which). Both conserved end residues are part of each CDR3. A D gene is named only where the DNA matches it firmly. Size tells how often a clone was seen (once, few, many) or the class of an expanded clone, and some rows leave it out.

j_gene,abundance,d_gene,v_gene,CDR3aa,CDR3nt
TRBJ2-5,.,.,TRBV2,CASSFSASEETQYF,TGTGCCAGCAGCTTTTCGGCTAGCGAGGAGACCCAGTACTTC
TRBJ1-2,many,TRBD1,TRBV7-8,CASSLGGGTNYGYTF,TGTGCCAGCAGCTTAGGAGGGGGCACTAACTATGGCTACACCTTC
TRBJ1-6,.,.,TRBV5-1,CASSLGGTNSPLHF,TGCGCCAGCAGCTTAGGGGGGACCAATTCACCCCTCCACTTT
TRBJ2-1,.,.,TRBV24-1,CATSDATNEQFF,TGTGCCACCAGTGACGCAACCAATGAGCAGTTCTTC
TRBJ2-1,.,TRBD2,TRBV12-3/TRBV12-4,CASSGVGLGNEQFF,TGTGCCAGCTCGGGGGTGGGACTAGGAAATGAGCAGTTCTTC
TRBJ1-4,.,.,TRBV7-8,CASSLLREGREANEKLFF,TGTGCCAGCAGCTTATTAAGGGAGGGGCGAGAGGCCAATGAAAAACTGTTTTTT
TRBJ2-5,.,TRBD2,TRBV9,CASSFSGSRVETQYF,TGTGCCAGCAGCTTTAGCGGGAGTAGAGTGGAGACCCAGTACTTC
TRBJ1-1,many,.,TRBV5-1,CASASGLKPNTEAFF,TGCGCCAGCGCCTCTGGGTTGAAACCGAACACTGAAGCTTTCTTT
TRBJ1-6,.,.,TRBV20-1,CSAGSSPSPLYF,TGCAGTGCCGGGAGTTCTCCTTCACCCCTCTACTTT
TRBJ2-1,many,TRBD1,TRBV5-1,CASSAVPGQAHEQFF,TGCGCCAGCAGCGCCGTCCCGGGACAGGCCCATGAGCAGTTCTTC
TRBJ1-5,.,.,TRBV10-3,CAIRDNNQPQHF,TGTGCCATCCGGGACAACAATCAGCCCCAGCATTTT
TRBJ2-7,.,TRBD1,TRBV7-9,CASSRGTGTHEQYF,TGTGCCAGCAGTAGAGGGACAGGGACACACGAGCAGTACTTC
TRBJ2-1,.,TRBD1,TRBV10-2,CASSPDRGYNGQFF,TGCGCCAGCAGCCCGGACAGGGGCTACAATGGGCAGTTCTTC
TRBJ2-1,.,.,TRBV7-7,CASSLVAGGNEQFF,TGTGCTAGCAGCTTAGTAGCCGGGGGAAATGAGCAGTTCTTC
TRBJ1-4,.,.,TRBV7-8,CASSLGTANEKLFF,TGTGCCAGCAGCTTAGGGACAGCTAATGAAAAACTGTTTTTT
TRBJ2-3,.,.,TRBV24-1,CATRGPGLGYVDTQYF,TGTGCCACCAGGGGACCAGGGCTTGGGTACGTAGATACGCAGTATTTT
TRBJ1-2,.,TRBD1,TRBV20-1,CSVDPRTGNGYTF,TGCAGTGTTGACCCCCGGACAGGGAATGGCTACACCTTC
TRBJ2-6,.,.,TRBV7-3,CASSFGLSGANVLTF,TGTGCCAGCAGCTTCGGCCTCTCTGGGGCCAACGTCCTGACTTTC
TRBJ2-2,.,TRBD1,TRBV5-1,CASSSRGRGELFF,TGCGCCAGCAGCTCCAGGGGGCGCGGGGAGCTGTTTTTT
TRBJ2-1,few,.,TRBV7-3,CASSSNRGEQFF,TGTGCCAGCAGCTCAAATCGGGGTGAGCAGTTCTTC
TRBJ2-5,once,TRBD1,TRBV12-3/TRBV12-4,CASRDDREETQYF,TGTGCCAGCAGAGATGACAGGGAAGAGACCCAGTACTTC
TRBJ2-1,few,TRBD1,TRBV20-1,CSARNSRDSSRNEQFF,TGCAGTGCTAGAAATAGCCGGGACAGCTCGAGGAATGAGCAGTTCTTC
TRBJ1-2,few,TRBD1,TRBV10-2,CASSELPGTGSYGYTF,TGCGCCAGCAGTGAGCTGCCCGGGACAGGGAGCTATGGCTACACCTTC
TRBJ1-6,.,.,TRBV20-1,CSGVSAYNSPLHF,TGCAGTGGGGTTAGCGCCTATAATTCACCCCTCCACTTT
TRBJ1-5,.,.,TRBV20-1,CSARAAVGNQPQHF,TGCAGTGCTAGAGCGGCAGTAGGAAATCAGCCCCAGCATTTT
TRBJ1-1,.,TRBD1,TRBV7-9,CARSVRGLDTEAFF,TGTGCCAGAAGCGTCAGGGGGCTTGACACCGAAGCTTTCTTT
TRBJ1-2,.,TRBD1,TRBV7-2,CASSLVQGDRGGYTF,TGTGCCAGCAGCTTAGTTCAGGGGGACAGGGGTGGCTACACCTTC
TRBJ2-5,.,.,TRBV7-8,CASSLAGTRDKRGQYF,TGTGCCAGCAGCTTGGCGGGAACTAGGGATAAGAGAGGCCAGTACTTC
TRBJ1-1,few,.,TRBV2,CASSRGRRTEAFF,TGTGCCAGCAGTCGGGGCAGGAGGACTGAAGCTTTCTTT
TRBJ2-7,.,.,TRBV5-6,CASSLGSKQYF,TGTGCCAGCAGCTTGGGCAGCAAGCAGTACTTC
TRBJ2-7,few,.,TRBV12-3/TRBV12-4,CASSLRGGYEQYF,TGTGCCAGCAGTTTACGGGGCGGCTACGAGCAGTACTTC
TRBJ1-1,few,.,TRBV11-2,CASSAIQGITEAFF,TGTGCCAGCAGCGCGATACAAGGGATAACTGAAGCTTTCTTT
TRBJ2-7,.,.,TRBV29-1,CSVEGLTLEQYF,TGCAGCGTTGAAGGCCTGACCCTGGAGCAGTACTTC
TRBJ1-2,.,.,TRBV20-1,CSARLEGSNGYTF,TGCAGTGCTAGGCTCGAGGGAAGCAATGGCTACACCTTC
TRBJ2-1,.,.,TRBV5-4,CASSPMGGGAVHEQFF,TGCGCCAGCAGCCCCATGGGTGGGGGGGCTGTGCATGAGCAGTTCTTC
TRBJ1-1,many,TRBD1,TRBV7-6,CASSLERGRAFF,TGTGCCAGCAGCTTAGAGAGGGGGCGAGCTTTCTTT
TRBJ1-5,.,.,TRBV6-2/TRBV6-3,CASSYIPLGQPQHF,TGTGCCAGCAGTTACATCCCTCTTGGCCAGCCCCAGCATTTT
TRBJ2-3,many,TRBD1,TRBV24-1,CATSVGWIGTGGAGTDTQYF,TGTGCCACCAGTGTCGGTTGGATTGGGACAGGGGGCGCAGGCACAGATACGCAGTATTTT
TRBJ1-4,few,.,TRBV4-3,CASSQDIRQAINEKLFF,TGCGCCAGCAGCCAAGACATTCGACAGGCTATCAATGAAAAACTGTTTTTT
TRBJ2-7,once,.,TRBV5-1,CASSLAGEGDEQYF,TGCGCCAGCAGCTTGGCCGGTGAGGGGGACGAGCAGTACTTC
TRBJ2-1,.,.,TRBV2,CASSALVSYNEQFF,TGTGCCAGCAGTGCACTAGTCTCCTACAATGAGCAGTTCTTC